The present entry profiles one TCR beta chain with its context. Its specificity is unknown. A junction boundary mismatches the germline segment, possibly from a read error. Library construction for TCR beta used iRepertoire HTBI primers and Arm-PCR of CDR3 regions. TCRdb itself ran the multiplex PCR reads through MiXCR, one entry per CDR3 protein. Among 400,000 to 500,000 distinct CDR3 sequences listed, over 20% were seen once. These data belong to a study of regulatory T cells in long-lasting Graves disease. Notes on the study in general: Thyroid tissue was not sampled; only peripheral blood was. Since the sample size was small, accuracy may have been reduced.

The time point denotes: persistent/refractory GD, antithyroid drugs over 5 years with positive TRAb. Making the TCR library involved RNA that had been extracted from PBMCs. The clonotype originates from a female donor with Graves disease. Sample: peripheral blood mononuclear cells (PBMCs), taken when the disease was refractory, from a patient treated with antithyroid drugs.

The CDR3 DNA is TGCAGTGCTAGAGATTTGGCGAAGGGACAGGGGGCGGTCGAGCGGTACTTC. Translating it yields CSARDLAKGQGAVERYF. V is TRBV20-1 and J is TRBJ2-7, with TRBD1 matching 12 bases. The CDR3 has 17 residues. In germline, CDR1 is DFQATT, CDR2 SNEGSKA (reference sequence).